This TCR beta chain stems from a study of lymphopenia after photon versus proton radiotherapy. Study observations and caveats: A bigger post-nadir fall in TCR diversity correlated inversely with survival time in deceased patients. Proton therapy kept repertoires fairly stable, unlike photons, which gained effector/memory cells. Post-nadir diversity loss with photons came from oligoclonal expansion, particularly CD8+ Temra cells. Survival link was tested only in deceased patients; proton benefit remains a possibility.

CDR1 is MNHNY and CDR2 is SVGAGI in the germline V gene (reference sequence). There are 14 residues in the CDR3. Trimming took 6 bases from V and 2 from J, leaving 14 bases between them. Regarding this clone: What it binds is unknown.

Libraries were prepared by immunoSEQ multiplex PCR; TCRdb keeps only in-frame clonotypes and omits some of them. The sample shows about 160,000 clones, roughly nine tenths of them seen only once. V and J are TRBV6-6 and TRBJ2-7, with D unresolved. Sequences were derived from peripheral blood, sampled from a patient treated with photon-based radiotherapy. The TCR originated in a man in his fifties with gastric cancer. For the CDR3, the DNA is TGTGCCAGCAGCCGTTACAGTGATGCCTACGAGCAGTACTTC. Translated: CASSRYSDAYEQYF.